A selection of T cell receptor beta chains follows, all from one sample in a study of blood T cell repertoires in COVID-19. Libraries were prepared by immunoSEQ multiplex PCR; TCRdb keeps only in-frame clonotypes and omits some of them. The data hold about 74,000 clones, with roughly 85% observed a single time. Source material: peripheral blood. These receptors were taken from a man aged 50-59 years with acute or convalescent COVID-19. Both conserved end residues are part of each CDR3. The D gene is left open where the match is weak. Expanded clones get a size class; other rows say once, few or many, or leave the size out.

abundance	d_gene	v_gene	j_gene	CDR3nt	CDR3aa
NA	NA	TRBV3-1/TRBV3-2	TRBJ1-1	TGTGCCAGCAGCCAAGATTTTGACAGCAACGAAGCTTTCTTT	CASSQDFDSNEAFF
NA	NA	TRBV6-6	TRBJ1-3	TGTGCCAGCAGTTACTCGACGGACTTGCCTGGAAACACCATATATTTT	CASSYSTDLPGNTIYF
NA	NA	TRBV10-3	TRBJ1-1	TGTGCCACTCGCCCTGAGGACACTGAAGCTTTCTTT	CATRPEDTEAFF
NA	NA	TRBV7-9	TRBJ1-2	TGTGCCAGCAGCTCCTCAGGGCGTCCTCCCGGCACCTTC	CASSSSGRPPGTF
NA	NA	TRBV4-1	TRBJ2-1	TGCGCCAGCAGCCAAGTACAGGTAGGGGGTGAGCAGTTCTTC	CASSQVQVGGEQFF
NA	NA	TRBV5-5	TRBJ2-5	TGTGCCAGCAGCTTGTCACAGGGGGGGGGAGAGACCCAGTACTTC	CASSLSQGGGETQYF
NA	TRBD1	TRBV29-1	TRBJ1-2	TGCAGCGTTGCGGGACAGGGGGCGCGGGGCTACACCTTC	CSVAGQGARGYTF
once	NA	TRBV18	TRBJ2-1	TGTGCCAGCTCACCAGGGGAGGTTCTGAACAATGAGCAGTTCTTC	CASSPGEVLNNEQFF
NA	NA	TRBV6-5	TRBJ1-1	TGTGCCAGCAGTATCGGACAATACACTGAAGCTTTCTTT	CASSIGQYTEAFF
few	NA	TRBV6-1	TRBJ1-3	TGTGCCAGCAGTGTAACCCCCCAGGGAAGTGGAAACACCATATATTTT	CASSVTPQGSGNTIYF
NA	TRBD1	TRBV5-6	TRBJ1-5	TGTGCCAGCAGCTTGGACTCCGTACAGGGGAGAGGGCCCCAGCATTTT	CASSLDSVQGRGPQHF
few	TRBD1	TRBV7-8	TRBJ2-2	TGTGCCAGCAGCCTCGTGACAGGGGGCGGGGAGCTGTTTTTT	CASSLVTGGGELFF
NA	TRBD1	TRBV15	TRBJ2-7	TGTGCCACCAGCAGAGATAATAACCTCGGACAGGCCTACGAGCAGTACTTC	CATSRDNNLGQAYEQYF
NA	NA	TRBV7-6	TRBJ2-1	TGTGCCAGCAGCTTGGGCGTCAGGCCCAGTCAAGAGCAGTTCTTC	CASSLGVRPSQEQFF
NA	NA	TRBV30	TRBJ2-1	TGTGCCTGGAACCAGTGGCGGAATGAGCAGTTCTTC	CAWNQWRNEQFF
NA	NA	TRBV30	TRBJ1-1	TGTGCCTGGAGTAATCGGGGTTCGGGGAACACTGAAGCTTTCTTT	CAWSNRGSGNTEAFF
few	TRBD1	TRBV19	TRBJ2-2	TGTGCCAGTAGTCCAGGGGGTTCGTACACCGGGGAGCTGTTTTTT	CASSPGGSYTGELFF
NA	TRBD2	TRBV27	TRBJ2-1	TGTGCCAGCAGTTCCTTGCGGGGGTGGTTTGAGCAGTTCTTC	CASSSLRGWFEQFF
once	TRBD1	TRBV6-5	TRBJ1-2	TGTGCCAGCAGTCGACTAACAGGGGTCTATGGCTACACCTTC	CASSRLTGVYGYTF
NA	NA	TRBV19	TRBJ1-2	TGTGCCAGTAGTATGTTGGTGGAGGACGGCTACACCTTC	CASSMLVEDGYTF
once	NA	TRBV5-1	TRBJ2-2	TGCGCCAGCAGCCACCAGTCAACGAACACCGGGGAGCTGTTTTTT	CASSHQSTNTGELFF
few	TRBD1	TRBV5-6	TRBJ2-7	TGTGCCAGCAGAAACCTCAGGACAGGGGATTACGAGCAGTACTTC	CASRNLRTGDYEQYF
NA	NA	TRBV11-2	TRBJ1-2	TGTGCCAGCAGCTTAGCAGGGAACTATGGCTACACCTTC	CASSLAGNYGYTF
NA	NA	TRBV2	TRBJ2-7	TGTGCCAGCAGGCCGGACAGCCACTCCTACGAGCAGTACTTC	CASRPDSHSYEQYF
NA	NA	TRBV5-1	TRBJ2-1	TGCGCCAGCAGCTCCCGACAGGTCCAGGGTGAGCAGTTCTTC	CASSSRQVQGEQFF
once	TRBD1	TRBV28	TRBJ1-5	TGTGCCAGCAGACGGACAGGGGACGGTCAGCCCCAGCATTTT	CASRRTGDGQPQHF
NA	NA	TRBV11-1	TRBJ2-3	TGTGCCAGCAGGGGAACGGCCAGGGGCACAGATACGCAGTATTTT	CASRGTARGTDTQYF
NA	NA	TRBV5-6	TRBJ2-5	TGTGCCAGCAGCTCCCCGGCGGGGTGGGTTCAAGAGACCCAGTACTTC	CASSSPAGWVQETQYF
few	NA	TRBV7-9	TRBJ1-2	TGTGCCAGCAGCTTCGTCCCCGGGGACTACACCTTC	CASSFVPGDYTF
NA	NA	TRBV7-3	TRBJ1-1	TGTGCCAGCAGCTCCGGGACTGTTACTGAAGCTTTCTTT	CASSSGTVTEAFF
NA	TRBD2	TRBV19	TRBJ2-3	TGTGCCAGTAGAGCTAGCGGGTTGGATACGCAGTATTTT	CASRASGLDTQYF
NA	NA	TRBV6-5	TRBJ2-7	TGTGCCAGCGGAAACCACTTCAGAGGGTACGAGCAGTACTTC	CASGNHFRGYEQYF
NA	TRBD1	TRBV3-1/TRBV3-2	TRBJ1-2	TGTGCCAGCACCCGACAGGGTAGTGGCTACACCTTC	CASTRQGSGYTF
NA	NA	TRBV4-1	TRBJ2-1	TGCGCCAGCAGCCGCGGCTGGGGGGGCCAGGATAATGAGCAGTTCTTC	CASSRGWGGQDNEQFF
NA	TRBD1	TRBV24-1	TRBJ1-1	TGTGCCACCAGTGATCGGGGAATCGGGGGACAGGGGGAAAGGGCCACTGAAGCTTTCTTT	CATSDRGIGGQGERATEAFF
NA	NA	TRBV10-3	TRBJ2-5	TGTGCCATCAGTGACCCGACAGCGGGCCCGACGGAGACCCAGTACTTC	CAISDPTAGPTETQYF
NA	NA	TRBV5-1	TRBJ1-4	TGCGCCAGCAGCTTGGACAGCCATCTAAAAACTAATGAAAAACTGTTTTTT	CASSLDSHLKTNEKLFF
NA	TRBD2	TRBV7-2	TRBJ2-3	TGTGCCAGCAGCTTAGCGACTAGCGGGGGCCTATATACGCAGTATTTT	CASSLATSGGLYTQYF
NA	TRBD1	TRBV2	TRBJ2-3	TGTGCCAGCAGTCCTAATTCCGGACAGGAAAGCACAGATACGCAGTATTTT	CASSPNSGQESTDTQYF
NA	NA	TRBV11-2	TRBJ1-1	TGTGCCAGCAGCTTATACCGCCACTTAGAAGCTTTCTTT	CASSLYRHLEAFF
NA	NA	TRBV20-1	TRBJ2-3	TGCAGCCAACAGGTGGCAGATACGCAGTATTTT	CSQQVADTQYF
NA	TRBD1	TRBV5-1	TRBJ1-5	TGCGCCAGCAGCCCAACAGGGGGCAATCAGCCCCAGCATTTT	CASSPTGGNQPQHF
NA	NA	TRBV9	TRBJ2-5	TGTGCCAGCGGACTTAGGACGTCCTCTTCCCAAGAGACCCAGTACTTC	CASGLRTSSSQETQYF
NA	TRBD2	TRBV28	TRBJ2-3	TGTGCCAGCAGTCTCTTAGAGGGACTAGCGGTCACAGATACGCAGTATTTT	CASSLLEGLAVTDTQYF
NA	NA	TRBV19	TRBJ1-1	TGTGCCAGTAGTACGTCAGGGTACACTGAAGCTTTCTTT	CASSTSGYTEAFF
NA	TRBD1	TRBV15	TRBJ1-4	TGTGCCACCAGCAGAAACAGGGGGACTAATGAAAAACTGTTTTTT	CATSRNRGTNEKLFF
NA	TRBD2	TRBV25-1	TRBJ2-5	TGTGCCAGCAATGGGGTCCTAGCGGGTCCTGAAGAGACCCAGTACTTC	CASNGVLAGPEETQYF
few	NA	TRBV6-5	TRBJ1-1	TGTGCCAGCAGTTTGCACAGGAACACTGAAGCTTTCTTT	CASSLHRNTEAFF
NA	NA	TRBV5-8	TRBJ1-1	TGTGCCAGCAGCTTGGCCGGACAGCGAGAAGCTTTCTTT	CASSLAGQREAFF
NA	NA	TRBV7-9	TRBJ1-1	TGTGCCAGCAGCTTAAAGGGACTTCTACGGACTGAAGCTTTCTTT	CASSLKGLLRTEAFF
NA	NA	TRBV5-1	TRBJ1-5	TGCGCCAGCAGCCTGACCGGGGTGGGAAGTCAGCCCCAGCATTTT	CASSLTGVGSQPQHF
once	TRBD1	TRBV5-6	TRBJ2-7	TGTGCCAGCAGCTTGTGGGGGACAGGGATTTTAATTGGCGAGCAGTACTTC	CASSLWGTGILIGEQYF
NA	TRBD2	TRBV11-2	TRBJ2-5	TGTGCCAGCAGGCGACCGGGACTAGCGGGGAGGAGACAAGAGACCCAGTACTTC	CASRRPGLAGRRQETQYF